This T cell receptor beta chain emerged from a study of cytomegalovirus exposure and HLA in healthy donors. 60 Vbeta and 13 Jbeta primers were used in PCR. Some clones are missing from TCRdb's copy, which holds only in-frame ones; the method was immunoSEQ multiplex PCR. The sample lists some 110,000 clones; over 9.5% were seen once. This CDR3 contains 17 residues. In germline, CDR1 is ENHRY, CDR2 SYGVKD. Trimming took off 3 bases at V and 0 bases at J, with 14 bases between the two ends. The rearrangement links TRBV10-3 to TRBJ2-2; possible D gene TRBD1, 6 bases. Sequencing was carried out using PBMCs. The TCR was taken from a man in his forties in good health and CMV-seropositive. Here the CDR3 DNA reads TGTGCCATCAGTGAAGGTTCGCAGGGGCCGAACACCGGGGAGCTGTTTTTT. Its translation: CAISEGSQGPNTGELFF.